This T cell receptor beta chain was found in a study of cytomegalovirus exposure and HLA in healthy donors. Study-wide findings and caveats: An analysis was carried out later, and it reportedly showed fewer N-insertions in an Asian-associated ancestry cluster than the approximately 700-donor mean. Because they were indistinguishable, some V segments, including TRBV6-2 and TRBV6-3, were excluded. Later analysis revealed greater clonal expansion in HLA-associated TCR beta chains than in equally common others.

The PCR was carried out with 60 Vbeta primers and 13 Jbeta primers. Assay used: immunoSEQ multiplex PCR; TCRdb lists only in-frame clones, some missing. This table has 70,000 or so clones, about four fifths appearing once. A word on this clone: As yet, its antigen is unknown.

Trimming shortened V by 2 bases and J by 7 bases, and 14 bases separated the two germline ends. The CDR3 consists of 14 residues. The germline V gene encodes CDR1 LNHDA and CDR2 SQIVND (reference sequence). The chain is built from TRBV19 and TRBJ1-2, with TRBD1 as a possible D gene (5 bases). Sequencing was done on a sample of PBMCs. The receptor was isolated from a man aged 18-30 years in good health and CMV-seropositive. As DNA, the CDR3 is TGTGCCAGTAGTATAATGGAGGGGAGGGCTGGCTACACCTTC. Encoded protein: CASSIMEGRAGYTF.